This TCR beta chain was recorded in a study of cytomegalovirus exposure and HLA in healthy donors. 60 Vbeta and 13 Jbeta primers were used in PCR. Assay: immunoSEQ multiplex PCR; the TCRdb copy retains only in-frame clones and omits some. The sample has hundreds of thousands of clones; about two thirds are singletons. Germline values: CDR1 SGHTA, CDR2 FQGNSA. With 5 bases clipped from V and 0 bases from J, the junction kept 7 bases outside the gene matches. The CDR3 is made up of 16 amino acids. This rearrangement joins TRBV7-2 to TRBJ2-3; 8 nucleotides match TRBD2. This receptor was identified in a man in his forties in good health and CMV-seropositive. The sequenced material came from PBMCs. The CDR3 bases are TGTGCCAGCAGCCGGCAGGGGACTAGTAGCACAGATACGCAGTATTTT. Amino acids: CASSRQGTSSTDTQYF.